Listed below are T cell receptor beta chains from one sample, sequenced in a study of blood T cell repertoires in COVID-19. Method: immunoSEQ multiplex PCR; TCRdb's copy keeps in-frame clones and lacks some. Among around 40,000 clones listed, 80% to 90% were seen once. The sequencing input was peripheral blood. The receptors shown here come from a man aged 50-59 years with active or convalescent COVID-19. Each CDR3 is given with its conserved first and last residue. D genes are given only for firm matches. Size tells how often a clone was seen (once, few, many) or the class of an expanded clone, and some rows leave it out.

J | D | V | size | CDR3 | DNA
TRBJ1-2 | TRBD1 | TRBV9 | - | CASSVGVGGHNYGYTF | TGTGCCAGCAGCGTAGGGGTAGGGGGCCATAACTATGGCTACACCTTC
TRBJ1-3 | TRBD1 | TRBV5-1 | - | CASSRDSSAGNTIYF | TGCGCCAGCAGCCGGGACAGCTCTGCTGGAAACACCATATATTTT
TRBJ1-5 | TRBD1 | TRBV28 | - | CASRDRGVNQPQHF | TGTGCCAGCAGGGACAGGGGGGTCAATCAGCCCCAGCATTTT
TRBJ2-7 | TRBD2 | TRBV11-2 | - | CASSFPSSGRAEQYF | TGTGCCAGCAGCTTTCCGTCCAGCGGGAGGGCCGAGCAGTACTTC
TRBJ1-5 | TRBD1 | TRBV29-1 | - | CSVGQGLNQPQHF | TGCAGCGTCGGACAGGGGCTCAATCAGCCCCAGCATTTT
TRBJ1-6 | - | TRBV19 | - | CASSMGQSNSPLHF | TGTGCCAGTAGTATGGGGCAGTCTAATTCACCCCTCCACTTT
TRBJ1-2 | TRBD1 | TRBV2 | - | CASSSGTGNGYTF | TGTGCCAGCAGTTCCGGGACAGGGAATGGCTACACCTTC
TRBJ1-4 | TRBD1 | TRBV24-1 | - | CATRETGGNEKLFF | TGTGCCACCAGGGAGACAGGGGGGAATGAAAAACTGTTTTTT
TRBJ2-1 | - | TRBV28 | - | CASRQQKRTNEQFF | TGTGCCAGCAGACAACAAAAGCGGACCAATGAGCAGTTCTTC
TRBJ1-1 | TRBD1 | TRBV14 | - | CASSSRDRRFEAFF | TGTGCCAGCAGCTCGAGGGACAGGCGTTTTGAAGCTTTCTTT
TRBJ2-5 | TRBD2 | TRBV9 | - | CASSVGLAGGMETQYF | TGTGCCAGCAGCGTTGGACTAGCGGGAGGGATGGAGACCCAGTACTTC
TRBJ2-7 | - | TRBV3-1/TRBV3-2 | - | CASSQDGGYEQYF | TGTGCCAGCAGCCAAGACGGGGGCTACGAGCAGTACTTC
TRBJ2-1 | - | TRBV7-3 | - | CACREGGKNEQFF | TGTGCCTGTCGAGAGGGGGGGAAAAATGAGCAGTTCTTC
TRBJ2-3 | - | TRBV11-1 | - | CASSAHGGDPRYF | TGTGCCAGCAGCGCCCACGGAGGGGACCCCCGGTATTTT
TRBJ2-3 | - | TRBV9 | - | CASSIGLSTDTQYF | TGTGCCAGCAGCATAGGACTGAGCACGGATACGCAGTATTTT
TRBJ1-5 | - | TRBV9 | - | CASSVGPGFSNQPQHF | TGTGCCAGCAGCGTAGGTCCCGGGTTCAGCAATCAGCCCCAGCATTTT
TRBJ2-3 | TRBD2 | TRBV19 | - | CASSLAGQITDTQYF | TGTGCCAGTAGTCTAGCGGGACAAATCACAGATACGCAGTATTTT
TRBJ2-1 | - | TRBV29-1 | - | CSVGWSGYNEQFF | TGCAGCGTTGGGTGGTCGGGGTACAATGAGCAGTTCTTC
TRBJ1-5 | TRBD1 | TRBV4-1 | once | CASSQDRDSPHQPQHF | TGCGCCAGCAGCCAAGATCGGGACAGTCCTCATCAGCCCCAGCATTTT
TRBJ2-1 | - | TRBV28 | few | CASSSPGVFPEQFF | TGTGCCAGCAGTTCACCGGGAGTCTTCCCTGAGCAGTTCTTC
TRBJ1-1 | TRBD1 | TRBV16 | - | CASSRPGDRVTTEAFF | TGTGCCAGCAGCCGCCCCGGGGACAGGGTGACCACTGAAGCTTTCTTT
TRBJ2-1 | TRBD2 | TRBV10-2 | once | CASSDPILADYNEQFF | TGCGCCAGCAGTGACCCCATTCTAGCGGACTACAATGAGCAGTTCTTC
TRBJ1-1 | - | TRBV3-1/TRBV3-2 | once | CASSQTYTEAFF | TGTGCCAGCAGCCAAACATACACTGAAGCTTTCTTT
TRBJ2-1 | - | TRBV12-5 | once | CASGLGQSSYNEQFF | TGTGCTAGTGGTTTGGGACAGAGCTCCTACAATGAGCAGTTCTTC
TRBJ1-5 | - | TRBV12-3/TRBV12-4 | - | CASRDGNQPQHF | TGTGCCAGCAGAGACGGGAATCAGCCCCAGCATTTT
TRBJ1-4 | - | TRBV5-1 | - | CASSARAGPSNEKLFF | TGCGCCAGCAGCGCCCGCGCGGGGCCGTCAAACGAAAAACTGTTTTTT
TRBJ1-5 | - | TRBV27 | medium-sized | CASSFSGRARQPQHF | TGTGCCAGCAGTTTTTCGGGCAGGGCGAGGCAGCCCCAGCATTTT
TRBJ1-4 | - | TRBV5-1 | - | CASKRGSGNEKLFF | TGCGCCAGCAAGAGGGGGTCCGGTAATGAAAAACTGTTTTTT
TRBJ2-2 | - | TRBV27 | - | CASSPPRANTGELFF | TGTGCCAGCAGCCCCCCTAGAGCGAACACCGGGGAGCTGTTTTTT
TRBJ1-2 | - | TRBV4-1 | few | CASSFRGVIAGYTF | TGCGCCAGCAGCTTCCGGGGGGTAATCGCTGGCTACACCTTC
TRBJ2-1 | TRBD2 | TRBV2 | - | CASTLGRGVAGYNEQFF | TGTGCCAGCACCCTAGGGCGGGGGGTAGCCGGCTACAATGAGCAGTTCTTC
TRBJ2-5 | TRBD2 | TRBV10-3 | - | CAISDPTSGVVGETQYF | TGTGCCATCAGTGACCCGACTAGCGGGGTTGTTGGAGAGACCCAGTACTTC
TRBJ1-4 | - | TRBV9 | - | CASSAGPGGNEKLFF | TGTGCCAGCAGCGCGGGACCGGGGGGAAATGAAAAACTGTTTTTT
TRBJ2-5 | TRBD1 | TRBV7-2 | - | CASSLRGQGPLSETQYF | TGTGCCAGCAGCTTACGAGGACAGGGCCCTCTGTCGGAGACCCAGTACTTC
TRBJ1-6 | - | TRBV2 | - | CASSVGTSSYNSPLHF | TGTGCCAGCAGTGTTGGGACTAGCTCCTATAATTCACCCCTCCACTTT
TRBJ2-7 | - | TRBV28 | - | CASSPTLQYEQYF | TGTGCCAGCAGTCCCACCTTACAGTACGAGCAGTACTTC
TRBJ2-3 | - | TRBV7-3 | - | CASSLIGADTQYF | TGTGCCAGCAGCCTTATCGGGGCAGATACGCAGTATTTT
TRBJ1-2 | - | TRBV28 | - | CASSRILQRAYGYTF | TGTGCCAGCAGCCGTATCTTGCAGAGGGCCTATGGCTACACCTTC
TRBJ2-7 | - | TRBV12-3/TRBV12-4 | once | CASRVRNEQYF | TGTGCCAGCAGGGTCAGGAACGAGCAGTACTTC
TRBJ2-7 | - | TRBV29-1 | once | CSVEGEKGQGTYEQYF | TGCAGCGTTGAGGGGGAGAAAGGGCAGGGGACCTACGAGCAGTACTTC
TRBJ1-4 | - | TRBV5-1 | - | CASSQSGVNEKLFF | TGCGCCAGCAGCCAATCAGGGGTGAATGAAAAACTGTTTTTT
TRBJ2-5 | TRBD2 | TRBV6-5 | - | CASTSGGAEETQYF | TGTGCCAGCACGAGCGGGGGGGCAGAAGAGACCCAGTACTTC
TRBJ1-2 | - | TRBV19 | - | CASSQPLSSSDGYTF | TGTGCCAGTAGCCAACCCCTTTCCTCCAGCGACGGCTACACCTTC
TRBJ1-6 | TRBD1 | TRBV5-1 | - | CASSPQGGPPVSPLHF | TGCGCCAGCAGCCCCCAGGGGGGCCCCCCGGTTTCACCCCTCCACTTT